These T cell receptor beta chains were read from a single sample in a study of OX40 agonist ivuxolimab in advanced cancers. The repertoire was sequenced with immunoSEQ multiplex PCR; TCRdb's copy has only in-frame clones and lacks some. The table lists 60,000 or so clones, around four fifths of them singletons. The sequencing here drew on CD4+ or CD8+ T cells sorted from blood, taken in a trial of the OX40 agonist ivuxolimab. These receptors were obtained from an adult with an advanced solid tumor such as melanoma, head and neck, liver or kidney cancer. CDR3s include the opening cysteine and the closing phenylalanine or tryptophan. The order of the fields is clone size, D gene, J gene, V gene, CDR3 DNA, CDR3 protein. D genes are given only for firm matches. Not every row has a clone size; where given, it reads once, few, many or a size class.

NA,TRBD2,TRBJ2-1,TRBV6-5,TGTGCCAGCAGTAAACTAGCGGGAAGTATCGATGAGCAGTTCTTC,CASSKLAGSIDEQFF
few,NA,TRBJ2-5,TRBV2,TGTGCCAGCAAAGAGCGAGAGGAAGAGACCCAGTACTTC,CASKEREEETQYF
NA,NA,TRBJ2-1,TRBV28,TGTGCCAGCACCCTGACTAGTTTAAATGAGCAGTTCTTC,CASTLTSLNEQFF
NA,NA,TRBJ1-5,TRBV5-6,TGTGCCAGCAGCGTACGGGAGGGGGGAAGGAATCAGCCCCAGCATTTT,CASSVREGGRNQPQHF
NA,NA,TRBJ1-2,TRBV28,TGTGCCAGCAGTGAACAGAACTATGGCTACACCTTC,CASSEQNYGYTF
NA,TRBD2,TRBJ2-1,TRBV30,TGTGCCTGGAGTGTAGAAGCGGGATCGGGGCTCAATGAGCAGTTCTTC,CAWSVEAGSGLNEQFF
few,NA,TRBJ1-1,TRBV6-5,TGTGCCAGCAGTTGGACAGCGAACACTGAAGCTTTCTTT,CASSWTANTEAFF
NA,NA,TRBJ1-5,TRBV2,TGTGCCAGCAGTGAAGACAGGGCGGATCAGCCCCAGCATTTT,CASSEDRADQPQHF
few,NA,TRBJ2-3,TRBV19,TGTGCCACTTCCCCCAAGGGGCAGTTCGGAGATACGCAGTATTTT,CATSPKGQFGDTQYF
once,NA,TRBJ2-6,TRBV7-2,TGTGCCAGCAGCCGCCAGGTAGCTGGGGCCAACGTCCTGACTTTC,CASSRQVAGANVLTF
few,TRBD2,TRBJ2-7,TRBV7-8,TGTGCCAGCAGCCCACGGACTAGCTTCTACGAGCAGTACTTC,CASSPRTSFYEQYF
NA,NA,TRBJ2-4,TRBV28,TGTGCCAGCAGTTTTGTTGGAGACGCCAAAAACATTCAGTACTTC,CASSFVGDAKNIQYF
NA,NA,TRBJ2-7,TRBV4-1,TGCGCCAGCAGTCAAGTGGAGGGGGACTCCTACGAGCAGTACTTC,CASSQVEGDSYEQYF
NA,TRBD1,TRBJ2-7,TRBV5-1,TGCGCCAGCAGCTCGGGACAGATGACCTACGAGCAGTACTTC,CASSSGQMTYEQYF
NA,NA,TRBJ2-7,TRBV6-5,TGTGCCAGCAGTTACGTCGGCGAGCAGTACTTC,CASSYVGEQYF
NA,NA,TRBJ2-7,TRBV6-6,TGTGCCAGCAGTTATCTAGCTTCCCCGACTTACGAGCAGTACTTC,CASSYLASPTYEQYF
NA,NA,TRBJ2-1,TRBV28,TGTGCCAGCAGCACCCAACCACCTGAGCAGTTCTTC,CASSTQPPEQFF
NA,NA,TRBJ2-5,TRBV28,TGTGCCAGCAGTAGCCGGGACGCTGGGGGAGAGACCCAGTACTTC,CASSSRDAGGETQYF
NA,NA,TRBJ2-1,TRBV9,TGTGCCAGCAGCCTCGAAGGGAGTGGCTACAATGAGCAGTTCTTC,CASSLEGSGYNEQFF
NA,NA,TRBJ1-1,TRBV19,TGTGCCAGTAGTCTTCAAACGGGTAACACTGAAGCTTTCTTT,CASSLQTGNTEAFF
NA,NA,TRBJ1-4,TRBV18,TGTGCCAGCTCACCTTCTGCAACTAATGAAAAACTGTTTTTT,CASSPSATNEKLFF
NA,TRBD1,TRBJ2-2,TRBV2,TGTGCCAGCAGTGTCGACAGGGATACCGGGGAGCTGTTTTTT,CASSVDRDTGELFF
few,NA,TRBJ1-1,TRBV7-9,TGTGCCAGCATACCTTGGGAGGGTGCTGAAGCTTTCTTT,CASIPWEGAEAFF
NA,TRBD2,TRBJ2-7,TRBV11-3,TGTGCCAGCAGCTTGGGGGAGGGAAGGGACGAGCAGTACTTC,CASSLGEGRDEQYF
NA,NA,TRBJ2-2,TRBV21-1,TGTGCCAGCAGCAAAGAGGCAGGGGGGACCGGGGAGCTGTTTTTT,CASSKEAGGTGELFF
NA,NA,TRBJ2-3,TRBV6-1,TGTGCCAGCAGTGAACGACCCTCTCCAGTAGATACGCAGTATTTT,CASSERPSPVDTQYF
NA,TRBD2,TRBJ2-1,TRBV9,TGTGCCAGCACCCCGGGACTAGCGGGGGACAATGAGCAGTTCTTC,CASTPGLAGDNEQFF
few,NA,TRBJ1-2,TRBV7-9,TGTGCCAGCAGCTCCGGGGGCGGCTATGGCTACACCTTC,CASSSGGGYGYTF
few,NA,TRBJ2-5,TRBV25-1,TGTGCCCTCCCACAGCTGGCCCGGGAGACCCAGTACTTC,CALPQLARETQYF
NA,NA,TRBJ1-1,TRBV30,TGTGCTTGCCGGCCGGGTCGGGCGGATGAAGCTTTCTTT,CACRPGRADEAFF
few,NA,TRBJ2-7,TRBV11-2,TGTGCCAGCAGCCCCCTCGGGACTGCCTACTACGAGCAGTACTTC,CASSPLGTAYYEQYF
NA,NA,TRBJ1-4,TRBV7-2,TGTGCCAGCAGCTTAGGGATCTTAGTCTCTGCTAATGAAAAACTGTTTTTT,CASSLGILVSANEKLFF
NA,NA,TRBJ2-7,TRBV6-6,TGTGCCAGCAGTTACCGACTGAAGCAGTACTTC,CASSYRLKQYF
NA,TRBD2,TRBJ2-5,TRBV11-2,TGTGCCAGCAGCTTAGTCCGGCTAGCGGGATCTAAAGAGACCCAGTACTTC,CASSLVRLAGSKETQYF
NA,NA,TRBJ2-7,TRBV7-6,TGTGCCAGCAGCTTAGGCCCCTCCGACGAGCAGTACTTC,CASSLGPSDEQYF
NA,NA,TRBJ2-6,TRBV19,TGTGCCAGTAGTACCGTACAGGACTCTGGGGCCAACGTCCTGACTTTC,CASSTVQDSGANVLTF
NA,NA,TRBJ2-7,TRBV7-9,TGTGCCAGCAGCTATCGCCGACGGGACCCAGTCCGACCGTACGAGCAGTACTTC,CASSYRRRDPVRPYEQYF
NA,NA,TRBJ2-7,TRBV21-1,TGTGCCAGCAGCAACCATCTAACCTACGAGCAGTACTTC,CASSNHLTYEQYF
NA,NA,TRBJ2-7,TRBV7-9,TGTGCCAGCAGCTTAGCTCAACCGGGTAGTGGTCGCCCCTACGAGCAGTACTTC,CASSLAQPGSGRPYEQYF
NA,NA,TRBJ1-3,TRBV7-9,TGTGCCCATGTAGGGGCGCGAGGAAACACCATATATTTT,CAHVGARGNTIYF
NA,NA,TRBJ2-7,TRBV2,TGTGCCAGCAATGACAACTCCTACGAGCAGTACTTC,CASNDNSYEQYF
NA,NA,TRBJ2-5,TRBV7-6,TGTGCCAGCAGCCTGAGGGTACAAGAGACCCAGTACTTC,CASSLRVQETQYF
NA,NA,TRBJ2-1,TRBV30,TGTGCCTGGAGTCAAAACAATGAGCAGTTCTTC,CAWSQNNEQFF
NA,NA,TRBJ2-2,TRBV7-9,TGTGCCAGCAGCCCCCGGCAAGCTTCAACCGGGGAGCTGTTTTTT,CASSPRQASTGELFF
NA,NA,TRBJ1-5,TRBV28,TGTGCCAGCAGTTTACTGACGAGAGCGAGTCAGCCCCAGCATTTT,CASSLLTRASQPQHF
few,NA,TRBJ2-7,TRBV6-5,TGTGCCAGCATAGGGTTTGGCTACGAGCAGTACTTC,CASIGFGYEQYF
NA,NA,TRBJ1-1,TRBV18,TGTGCCAGCTCACCGACAGAGATGAACACTGAAGCTTTCTTT,CASSPTEMNTEAFF
NA,TRBD1,TRBJ1-2,TRBV5-6,TGTGCCAGCAGCTTCGGGACAGGGGCCTATGGCTACACCTTC,CASSFGTGAYGYTF